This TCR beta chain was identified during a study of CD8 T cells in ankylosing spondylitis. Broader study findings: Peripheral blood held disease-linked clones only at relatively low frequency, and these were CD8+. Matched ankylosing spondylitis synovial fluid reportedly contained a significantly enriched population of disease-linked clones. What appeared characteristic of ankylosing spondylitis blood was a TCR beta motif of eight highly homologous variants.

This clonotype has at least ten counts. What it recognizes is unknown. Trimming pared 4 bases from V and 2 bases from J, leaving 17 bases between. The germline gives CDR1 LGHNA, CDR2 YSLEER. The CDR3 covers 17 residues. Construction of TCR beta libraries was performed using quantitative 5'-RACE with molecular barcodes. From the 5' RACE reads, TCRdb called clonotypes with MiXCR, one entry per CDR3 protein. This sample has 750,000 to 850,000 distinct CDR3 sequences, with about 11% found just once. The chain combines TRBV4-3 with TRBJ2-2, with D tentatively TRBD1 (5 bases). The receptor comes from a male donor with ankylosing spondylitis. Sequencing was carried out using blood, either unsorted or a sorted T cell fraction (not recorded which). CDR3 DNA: TGCGCCAGCAGCCCTTCCTCGGCCAGGGCCAACACCGGGGAGCTGTTTTTT. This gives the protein CASSPSSARANTGELFF.